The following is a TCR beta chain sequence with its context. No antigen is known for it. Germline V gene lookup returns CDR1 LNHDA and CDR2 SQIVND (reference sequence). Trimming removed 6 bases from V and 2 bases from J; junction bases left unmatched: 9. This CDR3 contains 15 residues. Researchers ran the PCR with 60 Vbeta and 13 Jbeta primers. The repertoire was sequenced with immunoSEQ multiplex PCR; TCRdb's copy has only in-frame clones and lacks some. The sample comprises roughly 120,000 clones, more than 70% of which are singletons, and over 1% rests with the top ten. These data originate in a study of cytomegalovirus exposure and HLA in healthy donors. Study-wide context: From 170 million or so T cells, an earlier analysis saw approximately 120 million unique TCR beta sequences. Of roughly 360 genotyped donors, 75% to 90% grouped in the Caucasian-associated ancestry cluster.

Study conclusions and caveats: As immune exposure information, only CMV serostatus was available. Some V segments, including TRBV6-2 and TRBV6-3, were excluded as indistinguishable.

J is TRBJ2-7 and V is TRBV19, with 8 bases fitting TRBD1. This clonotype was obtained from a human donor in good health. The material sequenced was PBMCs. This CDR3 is CASRHGTGDTYEQYF. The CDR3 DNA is TGTGCCAGTAGACACGGGACAGGCGATACCTACGAGCAGTACTTC.